This T cell receptor (beta chain) was found in a study of CD8+ T cells in alopecia areata. Study details: Using the percentage of affected scalp area, treated patients' severity was scored. Study findings and constraints: Unlike in mice, where it was clearer, TCR sharing across patients was less clear, possibly HLA-related. The study found that many expanded lesional clones persisted in scalp and blood during tofacitinib.

RNA extraction and reverse transcription yielded cDNA as sequencing template. TCRdb keeps only in-frame clones here, not all; method: immunoSEQ multiplex PCR. Found here are 90,000 to 150,000 clones, 53% of them singletons; the top ten hold approximately 0.46%. Treatment in this sample: oral pan-JAK inhibitor, 5-10 mg twice daily. Peripheral blood samples and lesional scalp punch biopsies were obtained from alopecia areata patients. In the case of this clone: Its matching antigen is unknown.

The sequence came from a human donor with alopecia areata. The sample was CD4+ T cells sorted from blood, taken at week 4, from a patient treated with tofacitinib.

CDR3 in amino acids: CAISESLLATLTDTQYF. CDR3 nucleotides: TGTGCCATCAGTGAGTCCCTACTAGCGACCCTCACAGATACGCAGTATTTT. The chain recombines TRBV10-3 with TRBJ2-3; 7 bases fit TRBD2. Per the germline V gene, CDR1 is ENHRY and CDR2 is SYGVKD. CDR3 length: 17 amino acids. Trimming cost V 0 bases and J 2 bases; bases outside gene matches: 8.